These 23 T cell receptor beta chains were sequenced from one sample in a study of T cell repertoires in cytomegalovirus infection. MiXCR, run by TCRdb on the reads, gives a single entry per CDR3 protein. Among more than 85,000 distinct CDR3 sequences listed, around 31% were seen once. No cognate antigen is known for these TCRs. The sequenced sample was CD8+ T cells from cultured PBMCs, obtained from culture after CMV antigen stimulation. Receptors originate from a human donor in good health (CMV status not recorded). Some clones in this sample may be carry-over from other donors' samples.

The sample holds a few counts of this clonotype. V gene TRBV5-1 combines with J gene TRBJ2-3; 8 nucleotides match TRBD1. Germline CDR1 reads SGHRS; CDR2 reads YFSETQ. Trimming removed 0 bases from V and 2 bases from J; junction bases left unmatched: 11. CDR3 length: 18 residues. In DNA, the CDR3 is TGCGCCAGCAGCTTGGCCGGACAGGGCCCACCCAACACAGATACGCAGTATTTT. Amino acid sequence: CASSLAGQGPPNTDTQYF.

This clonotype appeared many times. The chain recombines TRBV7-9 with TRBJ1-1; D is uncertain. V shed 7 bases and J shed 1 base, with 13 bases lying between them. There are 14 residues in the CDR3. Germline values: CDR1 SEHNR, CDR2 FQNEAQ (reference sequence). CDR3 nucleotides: TGTGCCAGCACCAAGAGGGCAGGGAACACTGAAGCTTTCTTT. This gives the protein CASTKRAGNTEAFF.

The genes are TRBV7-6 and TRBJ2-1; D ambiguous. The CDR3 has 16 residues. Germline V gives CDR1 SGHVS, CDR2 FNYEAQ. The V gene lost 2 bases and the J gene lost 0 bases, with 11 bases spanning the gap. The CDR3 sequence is CASSLSSSSSYNEQFF. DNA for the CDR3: TGTGCCAGCAGCTTATCCAGCAGTAGCTCCTACAATGAGCAGTTCTTC.

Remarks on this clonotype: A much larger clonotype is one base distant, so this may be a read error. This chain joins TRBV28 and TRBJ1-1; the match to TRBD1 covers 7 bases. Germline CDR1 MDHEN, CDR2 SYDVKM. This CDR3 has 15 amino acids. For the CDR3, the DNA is TGTGCCAGCAGTTTAGAGGCAGGGGGTGACGGTGAATCTTTCTTT. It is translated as CASSLEAGGDGESFF.

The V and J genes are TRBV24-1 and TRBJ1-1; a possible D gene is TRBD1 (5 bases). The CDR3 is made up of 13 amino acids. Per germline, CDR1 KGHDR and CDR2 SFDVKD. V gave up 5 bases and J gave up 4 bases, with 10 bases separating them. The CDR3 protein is CATSAGRGTEAFF. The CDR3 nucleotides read TGTGCCACCAGTGCAGGGAGGGGCACTGAAGCTTTCTTT.

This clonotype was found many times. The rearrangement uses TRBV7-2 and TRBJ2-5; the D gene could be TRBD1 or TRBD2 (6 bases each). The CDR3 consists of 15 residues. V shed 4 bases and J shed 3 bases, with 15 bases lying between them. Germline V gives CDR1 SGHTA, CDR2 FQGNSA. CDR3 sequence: CASSSRPGGKETQYF. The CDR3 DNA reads TGTGCCAGCAGCTCCAGACCCGGGGGCAAAGAGACCCAGTACTTC.

CDR3 sequence reads: CASSSRVDTQYF. The CDR3 coding sequence is TGTGCCAGCAGTTCCCGCGTGGATACGCAGTATTTT. The chain has TRBV27 and TRBJ2-3; the D is unclear. Germline-derived CDR1 and CDR2 are MNHEY and SMNVEV (reference sequence). V lost 4 bases, J lost 6 bases, and 8 bases lay in between. This CDR3 is built from 12 residues.

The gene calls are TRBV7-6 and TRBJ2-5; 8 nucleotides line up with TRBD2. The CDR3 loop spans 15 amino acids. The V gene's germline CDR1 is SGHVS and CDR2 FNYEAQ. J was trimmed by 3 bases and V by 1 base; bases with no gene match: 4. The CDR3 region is CASSLGTSGEETQYF. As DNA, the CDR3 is TGTGCCAGCAGCTTAGGTACTAGCGGAGAAGAGACCCAGTACTTC.

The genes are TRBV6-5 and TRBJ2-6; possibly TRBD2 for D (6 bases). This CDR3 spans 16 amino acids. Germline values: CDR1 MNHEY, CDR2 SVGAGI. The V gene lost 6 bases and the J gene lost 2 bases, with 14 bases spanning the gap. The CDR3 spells CASSATGTPGANVLTF. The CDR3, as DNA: TGTGCCAGCAGCGCGACCGGGACTCCTGGGGCCAACGTCCTGACTTTC.

The CDR3 loop reads CASSLFEDTQYF. For the CDR3, the DNA is TGTGCCAGCAGCTTATTCGAAGATACGCAGTATTTT. J is TRBJ2-3 and V is TRBV7-6; D is uncertain. Per the germline V gene, CDR1 is SGHVS and CDR2 is FNYEAQ. Trimming removed 2 bases at V and 5 bases at J, with 5 bases between. This CDR3 is 12 amino acids long.

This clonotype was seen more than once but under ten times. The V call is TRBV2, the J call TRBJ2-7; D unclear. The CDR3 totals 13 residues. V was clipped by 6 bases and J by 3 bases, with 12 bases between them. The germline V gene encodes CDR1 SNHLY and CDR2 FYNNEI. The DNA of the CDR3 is TGTGCCAGCAGGGGTTCCCGAGGCTACGAGCAGTACTTC. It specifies CASRGSRGYEQYF.

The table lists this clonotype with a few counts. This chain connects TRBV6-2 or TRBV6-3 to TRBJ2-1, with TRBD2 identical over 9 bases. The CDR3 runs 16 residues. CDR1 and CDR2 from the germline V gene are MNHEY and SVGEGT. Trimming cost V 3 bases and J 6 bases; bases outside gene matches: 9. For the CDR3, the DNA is TGTGCCAGCAGTTATAACTCGGTAGCGGGGGTCAATGAGCAGTTCTTC. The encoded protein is CASSYNSVAGVNEQFF.

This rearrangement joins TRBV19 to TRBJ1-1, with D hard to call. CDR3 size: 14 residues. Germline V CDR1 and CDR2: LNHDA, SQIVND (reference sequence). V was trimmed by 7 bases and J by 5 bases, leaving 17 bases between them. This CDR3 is CASTLNNRNTEAFF. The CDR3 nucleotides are TGTGCCAGTACGTTGAATAACAGAAATACTGAAGCTTTCTTT.

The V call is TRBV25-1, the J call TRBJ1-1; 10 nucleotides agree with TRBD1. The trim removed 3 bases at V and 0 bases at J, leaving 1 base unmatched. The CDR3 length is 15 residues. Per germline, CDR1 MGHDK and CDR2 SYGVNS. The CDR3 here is CASSEGQGLNTEAFF. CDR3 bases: TGTGCCAGCAGTGAGGGACAGGGGTTGAACACTGAAGCTTTCTTT.

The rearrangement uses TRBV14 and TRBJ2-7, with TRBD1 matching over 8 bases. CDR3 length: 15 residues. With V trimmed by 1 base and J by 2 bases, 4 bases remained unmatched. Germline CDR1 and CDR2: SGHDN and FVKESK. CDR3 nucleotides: TGTGCCAGCAGCCAAGGGACAGGGAGCGCCTACGAGCAGTACTTC. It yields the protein CASSQGTGSAYEQYF.

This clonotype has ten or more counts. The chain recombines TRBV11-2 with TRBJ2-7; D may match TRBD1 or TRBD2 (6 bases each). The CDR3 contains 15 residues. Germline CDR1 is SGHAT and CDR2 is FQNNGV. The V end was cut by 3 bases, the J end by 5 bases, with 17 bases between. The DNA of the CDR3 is TGTGCCAGCAGCTTTTGGGGGGCAGAGCGGGACGAGCAGTACTTC. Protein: CASSFWGAERDEQYF.

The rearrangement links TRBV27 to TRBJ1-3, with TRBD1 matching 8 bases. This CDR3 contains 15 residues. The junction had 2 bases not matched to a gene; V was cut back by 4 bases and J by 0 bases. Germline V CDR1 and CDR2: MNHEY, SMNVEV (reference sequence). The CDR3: CASSSTGGSGNTIYF. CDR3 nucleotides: TGTGCCAGCAGTTCCACAGGGGGCTCTGGAAACACCATATATTTT.

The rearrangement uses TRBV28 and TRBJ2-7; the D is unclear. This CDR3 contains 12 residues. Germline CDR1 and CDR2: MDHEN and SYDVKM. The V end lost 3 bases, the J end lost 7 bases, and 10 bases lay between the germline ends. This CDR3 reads CASSFPNLEQYF. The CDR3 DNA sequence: TGTGCCAGCAGTTTCCCAAATTTGGAGCAGTACTTC.

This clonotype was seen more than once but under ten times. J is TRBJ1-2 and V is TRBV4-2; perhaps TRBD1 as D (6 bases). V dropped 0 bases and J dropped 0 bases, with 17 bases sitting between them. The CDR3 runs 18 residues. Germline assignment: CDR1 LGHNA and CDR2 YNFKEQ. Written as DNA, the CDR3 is TGTGCCAGCAGCCAAGAGCGGGGGTCAGCAGGGGCTAACTATGGCTACACCTTC. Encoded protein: CASSQERGSAGANYGYTF.

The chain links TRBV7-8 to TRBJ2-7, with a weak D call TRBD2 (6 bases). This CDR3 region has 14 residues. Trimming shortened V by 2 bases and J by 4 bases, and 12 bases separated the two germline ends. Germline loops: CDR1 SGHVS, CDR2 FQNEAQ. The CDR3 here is CASSLLERVYEQYF. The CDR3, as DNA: TGTGCCAGCAGCTTATTGGAGCGGGTTTACGAGCAGTACTTC. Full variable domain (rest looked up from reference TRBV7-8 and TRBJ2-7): GAGVSQSPRYKVAKRGQDVALRCDPISGHVSLFWYQQALGQGPEFLTYFQNEAQLDKSGLPSDRFFAERPEGSVSTLKIQRTQQEDSAVYLCASSLLERVYEQYFGPGTRLTVT.

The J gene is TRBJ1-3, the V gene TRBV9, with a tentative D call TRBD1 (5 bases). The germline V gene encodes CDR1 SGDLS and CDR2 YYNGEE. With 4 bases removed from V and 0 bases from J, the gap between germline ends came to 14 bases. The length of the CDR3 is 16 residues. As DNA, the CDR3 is TGTGCCAGCAGCCCCACGCCCGGGACCTCTGGAAACACCATATATTTT. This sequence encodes CASSPTPGTSGNTIYF.

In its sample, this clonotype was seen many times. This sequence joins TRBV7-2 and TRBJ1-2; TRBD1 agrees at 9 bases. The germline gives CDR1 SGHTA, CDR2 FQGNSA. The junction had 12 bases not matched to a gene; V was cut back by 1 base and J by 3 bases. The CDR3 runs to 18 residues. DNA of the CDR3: TGTGCCAGCAGCTTAGAAGGGACAGGGCATTATGGCGACTATGGCTACACCTTC. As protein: CASSLEGTGHYGDYGYTF.

The CDR3 DNA sequence: TGTGCCAGCAGTGGCTTGGACCAAGAGACCCAGTACTTC. It is translated as CASSGLDQETQYF. The chain combines TRBV5-6 with TRBJ2-5; D gene uncertain. Germline V CDR1 and CDR2: SGHDT, YYEEEE. V gave up 5 bases and J gave up 0 bases, with 8 bases separating them. The CDR3 has 13 amino acids.